What follows are 22 T cell receptor beta chains derived from one specimen sequenced in a study of T cell repertoires in cytomegalovirus infection. Their specific antigens are unknown. TCRdb itself ran the reads through MiXCR, one entry per CDR3 protein. The sample shows about 920,000 distinct CDR3 sequences, approximately 30% of them seen only once. Material: cultured CD8+ T cells from PBMCs, obtained from culture after CMV antigen stimulation. The origin of the receptors is a human donor in good health (CMV status not recorded). Some clones in this sample may be carry-over from other donors' samples.

This clonotype showed up many times. The chain employs TRBV7-9 and TRBJ2-4; TRBD1 is a possible D gene (6 bases). The germline CDR1 and CDR2 sequences are SEHNR and FQNEAQ (reference sequence). The ends were cut back, 4 bases at V and 3 bases at J, with 19 bases in the middle. This CDR3 has 17 residues. CDR3 in amino acids: CASSSLDRSLGKNIQYF. In nucleotides, the CDR3 is TGTGCCAGCAGCTCGCTGGACAGATCCCTGGGCAAAAACATTCAGTACTTC.

This clonotype came up a few times. This sequence joins TRBV24-1 and TRBJ1-2; D gene ambiguous. V lost 4 bases and J 5 bases, leaving 13 bases between the germline ends. The CDR3 loop spans 14 amino acids. The germline gives CDR1 KGHDR, CDR2 SFDVKD. The CDR3 region has the DNA TGTGCCACCAGTGACAGAATGGAGGGATATGGCTACACCTTC. Encoded protein: CATSDRMEGYGYTF.

In the case of this clonotype: This sequence may be a read error, since a much larger clone differs from it by one base. V gene TRBV7-6 combines with J gene TRBJ2-1, with TRBD2 as a possible D gene (6 bases). The CDR3 has 19 amino acids. Germline loops: CDR1 SGHVS, CDR2 FNYEAQ. Trimming took off 0 bases at V and 0 bases at J, with 18 bases between the two ends. The CDR3 reads CASSLAGGVTLSSYNEQFF. The CDR3 DNA follows: TGTGCCAGCAGCTTAGCGGGGGGAGTGACCCTTAGCTCCTACAATGAGCAGTTCTTC.

The chain is built from TRBV4-1 and TRBJ2-3, with 11 bases matching TRBD2. The CDR3 is 19 residues long. Germline loops: CDR1 MGHRA, CDR2 YSYEKL. With 0 bases clipped from V and 2 bases from J, the junction kept 10 bases outside the gene matches. The CDR3 protein is CASSQDWGLAGGITDTQYF. The CDR3 DNA sequence: TGCGCCAGCAGCCAAGATTGGGGCTTAGCGGGGGGGATCACAGATACGCAGTATTTT.

This clonotype showed up many times. V and J are TRBV7-8 and TRBJ1-5; D may be TRBD1 (6 bases). The V end lost 3 bases, the J end lost 0 bases, and 12 bases lay between the germline ends. CDR1 and CDR2 (germline): SGHVS, FQNEAQ. The CDR3 is 16 residues long. CDR3 DNA sequence: TGTGCCAGCAGCTTTTCCCCGGGGGCTAGCAATCAGCCCCAGCATTTT. This translates into CASSFSPGASNQPQHF.

This chain joins TRBV5-4 and TRBJ2-2; the D gene is possibly TRBD1 (5 bases). The CDR3 length is 16 residues. CDR1 is SGHNT and CDR2 is YYREEE in the germline V gene (reference sequence). Trimming stripped 4 bases from V and 1 base from J, with 14 bases between. The CDR3 protein is CASSPIEQGNTGELFF. As DNA, the CDR3 is TGTGCCAGCAGCCCTATAGAGCAGGGGAACACCGGGGAGCTGTTTTTT.

The table lists this clonotype with a few counts. J is TRBJ2-7 and V is TRBV7-6, with D uncertain. The V end lost 2 bases, the J end lost 3 bases, and 17 bases lay between the germline ends. This CDR3 comprises 16 residues. Germline-derived CDR1 and CDR2 are SGHVS and FNYEAQ. The CDR3 loop is CASSLLGQPTFYEQYF. CDR3 coding DNA: TGTGCCAGCAGCTTATTAGGGCAGCCTACCTTCTACGAGCAGTACTTC. Using reference TRBV7-6 and TRBJ2-7 for the parts outside the CDR3, the full variable domain is GAGVSQSPRYKVTKRGQDVALRCDPISGHVSLYWYRQALGQGPEFLTYFNYEAQQDKSGLPNDRFSAERPEGSISTLTIQRTEQRDSAMYRCASSLLGQPTFYEQYFGPGTRLTVT.

The chain employs TRBV4-1 and TRBJ1-1; no clear D. This CDR3 contains 14 residues. Trimming took 1 base from V and 4 from J, leaving 10 bases between them. The germline gives CDR1 MGHRA, CDR2 YSYEKL. The CDR3 reads CASSQAGSSTEAFF. CDR3 in DNA: TGCGCCAGCAGCCAAGCGGGGTCGAGCACTGAAGCTTTCTTT.

The J gene is TRBJ1-2, the V gene TRBV20-1; no firm D call. With 4 bases removed from V and 0 bases from J, the gap between germline ends came to 15 bases. The CDR3 is made up of 15 amino acids. Germline V CDR1 and CDR2: DFQATT, SNEGSKA (reference sequence). The CDR3 reads CSANIPQQPNYGYTF. CDR3 DNA sequence: TGCAGTGCTAATATCCCGCAGCAACCTAACTATGGCTACACCTTC.

The rearrangement joins TRBV12-3 or TRBV12-4 to TRBJ1-2; 11 bases fit TRBD1. This CDR3 has 16 amino acids. V lost 6 bases to trimming and J lost 3 bases; unmatched junction nucleotides: 9. CDR3 loop: CASRPPGQGEDYGYTF. CDR3 DNA sequence: TGTGCCAGCAGACCCCCGGGACAGGGGGAGGACTATGGCTACACCTTC.

The count of this clonotype is one. The chain couples TRBV6-6 to TRBJ1-4; D not certain. This CDR3 comprises 11 residues. V gave up 10 bases and J gave up 5 bases, with 8 bases separating them. CDR1 is MNHNY and CDR2 is SVGAGI in the germline V gene (reference sequence). In nucleotides, the CDR3 is TGTGCCAACACTTTCAATGAAAAACTGTTTTTT. Its protein is CANTFNEKLFF.

This CDR3 reads CASRGPGAGPTDTQYF. The DNA of the CDR3 is TGTGCCAGCAGGGGGCCGGGGGCAGGGCCCACAGATACGCAGTATTTT. V gene TRBV28 combines with J gene TRBJ2-3; either TRBD1 or TRBD2 may supply D (6 bases each). Deletions cut 6 bases from V and 2 bases from J, with 18 bases between. CDR1 MDHEN and CDR2 SYDVKM come from the germline V gene. This CDR3 has 16 amino acids.

This clonotype was counted between two and nine times. V is TRBV7-8 and J is TRBJ2-7; D is unclear. Germline V gene data show CDR1 as SGHVS and CDR2 as FQNEAQ. This CDR3 has 15 residues. V lost 2 bases and J lost 2, with 13 bases in between. CDR3 DNA: TGTGCCAGCAGCTTATCGGGCAGTAAGGCCTACGAGCAGTACTTC. Encoded protein: CASSLSGSKAYEQYF.

There are many counts of this clonotype. The chain carries TRBV7-2 and TRBJ1-6; D is unresolved. The CDR3 consists of 14 residues. Germline lookup yields CDR1 SGHTA and CDR2 FQGNSA. The V end was cut by 2 bases, the J end by 4 bases, with 6 bases between. The CDR3, as DNA: TGTGCCAGCAGCTTATACAATTATAATTCACCCCTCCACTTT. It encodes CASSLYNYNSPLHF. The whole variable domain, remainder taken from reference TRBV7-2 and TRBJ1-6, is GAGVSQSPSNKVTEKGKDVELRCDPISGHTALYWYRQSLGQGLEFLIYFQGNSAPDKSGLPSDRFSAERTGGSVSTLTIQRTQQEDSAVYLCASSLYNYNSPLHFGNGTRLTVT.

The chain recombines TRBV25-1 with TRBJ1-2; 7 nucleotides match TRBD1. CDR1 and CDR2 from the germline V gene are MGHDK and SYGVNS. The CDR3 has 20 residues. V shed 0 bases and J 1 base; nucleotides not matched to a gene: 17. CDR3 coding DNA: TGTGCCAGCAGTGAATACGTCGAGGGGGCAGGGCCTACACTTAACTATGGCTACACCTTC. Translated: CASSEYVEGAGPTLNYGYTF.

V and J are TRBV24-1 and TRBJ1-5; D may be TRBD1 (6 bases). The CDR3 is 12 amino acids. With 9 bases removed from V and 5 bases from J, the gap between germline ends came to 10 bases. CDR1 and CDR2 (germline): KGHDR, SFDVKD. The CDR3 DNA reads as TGTGCCACCCGCTCAGGGGATCAGCCCCAGCATTTT. Translated: CATRSGDQPQHF.

This clonotype appeared many times. This chain uses TRBV27 with TRBJ2-5; 14 bases agree with TRBD2. CDR3 size: 16 residues. Germline loops: CDR1 MNHEY, CDR2 SMNVEV (reference sequence). J was trimmed by 5 bases and V by 6 bases; bases with no gene match: 8. CDR3 DNA: TGTGCCAGCAGCTCAGGGACTAGCGGGGGCGGGGAGACCCAGTACTTC. It translates to CASSSGTSGGGETQYF.

This clonotype was recorded many times. This chain uses TRBV7-3 with TRBJ2-1, with D perhaps matching TRBD2 (7 bases). In germline, CDR1 is SGHTA, CDR2 FQGTGA. V was pared by 3 bases and J by 8 bases, with 14 bases between. This CDR3 has 14 amino acids. Here the CDR3 reads CASSFGGGAYEQFF. CDR3 nucleotides: TGTGCCAGCAGCTTTGGTGGGGGGGCCTATGAGCAGTTCTTC.

Comment on this clonotype: With a much larger clone just one base away, this may be a read error. The J gene is TRBJ2-5, the V gene TRBV7-2, with 7 bases identical to TRBD1. The germline V gene encodes CDR1 SGHTA and CDR2 FQGNSA. The ends lost 9 bases at V and 4 bases at J; junction bases unmatched: 14. The CDR3 loop spans 15 amino acids. For the CDR3, the DNA is TGTGCCAGGAGCCTAGAGCCCTGGGACAGAGAGACCCAGTACTTC. Protein: CARSLEPWDRETQYF.

The chain carries TRBV10-3 and TRBJ1-1; D unclear. There are 13 residues in the CDR3. Between the trimmed V and J ends, which lost 10 bases and 5 bases, there was a span of 17 bases. CDR1 is ENHRY and CDR2 is SYGVKD in the germline V gene. CDR3 sequence: CATNGMMGTEAFF. CDR3 sequence (DNA): TGTGCCACCAATGGAATGATGGGGACTGAAGCTTTCTTT.

This clonotype occurred many times. This chain connects TRBV12-3 or TRBV12-4 to TRBJ2-7; possibly TRBD2 for D (5 bases). V was clipped by 3 bases and J by 2 bases, with 14 bases between them. The CDR3 is made up of 15 amino acids. DNA of the CDR3: TGTGCCAGCAGTTTGGGAGAATGGTCCCCCTACGAGCAGTACTTC. It codes for CASSLGEWSPYEQYF.

This clonotype turned up a few times. The rearrangement joins TRBV28 to TRBJ2-1; D is possibly TRBD1 or TRBD2 (5 bases each). This CDR3 is 14 amino acids long. The germline V and J ends were trimmed by 3 bases and 7 bases, with 13 bases remaining between them. Germline V gene lookup returns CDR1 MDHEN and CDR2 SYDVKM. The CDR3 DNA reads TGTGCCAGCAGTTTCGGGGCAGCGTCGAATGAGCAGTTCTTC. Its protein product is CASSFGAASNEQFF.